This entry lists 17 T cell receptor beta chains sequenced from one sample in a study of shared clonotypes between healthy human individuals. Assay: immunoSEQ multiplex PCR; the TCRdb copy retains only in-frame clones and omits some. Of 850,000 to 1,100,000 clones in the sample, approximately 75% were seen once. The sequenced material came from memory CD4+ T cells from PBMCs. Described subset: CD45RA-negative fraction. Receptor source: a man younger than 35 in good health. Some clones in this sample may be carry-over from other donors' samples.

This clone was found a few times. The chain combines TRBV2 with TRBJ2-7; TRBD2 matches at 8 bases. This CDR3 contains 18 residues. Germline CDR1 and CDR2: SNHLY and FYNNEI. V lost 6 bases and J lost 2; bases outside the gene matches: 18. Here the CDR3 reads CASSPGLAGGHRPYEQYF. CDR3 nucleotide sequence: TGTGCCAGCAGCCCAGGACTAGCCGGAGGTCATAGACCCTACGAGCAGTACTTC.

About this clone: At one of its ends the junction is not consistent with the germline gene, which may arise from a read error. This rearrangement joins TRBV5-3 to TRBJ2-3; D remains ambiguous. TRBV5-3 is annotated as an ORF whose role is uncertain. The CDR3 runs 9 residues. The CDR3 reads CARSVTPLF. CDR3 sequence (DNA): TGTGCCAGAAGCGTGACCCCCCTTTTT.

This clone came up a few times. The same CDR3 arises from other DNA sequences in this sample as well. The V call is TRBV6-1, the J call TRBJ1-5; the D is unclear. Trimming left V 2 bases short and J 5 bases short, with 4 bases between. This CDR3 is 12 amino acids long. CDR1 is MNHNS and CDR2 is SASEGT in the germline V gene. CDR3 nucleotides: TGTGCCAGCAGTGAATTGTATCAGCCCCAGCATTTT. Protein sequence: CASSELYQPQHF.

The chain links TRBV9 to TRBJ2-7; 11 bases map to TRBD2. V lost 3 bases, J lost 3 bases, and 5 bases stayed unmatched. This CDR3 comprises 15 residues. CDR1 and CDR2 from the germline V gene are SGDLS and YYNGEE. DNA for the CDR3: TGTGCCAGCAGCGCCACCGGGACTAGCGGCTACGAGCAGTACTTC. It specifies CASSATGTSGYEQYF.

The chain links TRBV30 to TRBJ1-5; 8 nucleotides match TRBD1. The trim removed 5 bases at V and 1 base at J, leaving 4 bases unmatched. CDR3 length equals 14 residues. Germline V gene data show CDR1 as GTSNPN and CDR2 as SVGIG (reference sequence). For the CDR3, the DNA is TGTGCCTGGGACAGGGGTTCGAGCAATCAGCCCCAGCATTTT. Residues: CAWDRGSSNQPQHF.

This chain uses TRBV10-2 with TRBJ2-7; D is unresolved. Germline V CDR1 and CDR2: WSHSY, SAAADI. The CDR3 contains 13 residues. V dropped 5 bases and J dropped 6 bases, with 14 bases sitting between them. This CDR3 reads CASSKPNYREQYF. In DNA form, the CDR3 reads TGCGCCAGCAGTAAACCCAACTACCGCGAGCAGTACTTC.

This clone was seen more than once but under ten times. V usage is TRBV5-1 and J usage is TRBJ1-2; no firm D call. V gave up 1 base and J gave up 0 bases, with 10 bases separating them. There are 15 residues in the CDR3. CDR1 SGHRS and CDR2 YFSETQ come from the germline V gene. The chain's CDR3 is CASSLLGGTNYGYTF. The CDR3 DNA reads TGCGCCAGCAGCTTGCTTGGAGGGACTAACTATGGCTACACCTTC.

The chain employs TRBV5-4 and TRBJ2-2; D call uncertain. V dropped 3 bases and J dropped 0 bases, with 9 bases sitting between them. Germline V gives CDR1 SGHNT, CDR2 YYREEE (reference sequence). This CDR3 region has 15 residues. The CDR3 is CASSSPGANTGELFF. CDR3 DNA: TGTGCCAGCAGCTCGCCGGGCGCGAACACCGGGGAGCTGTTTTTT.

In DNA, the CDR3 is TGTGCCAGCAACCCGGGGGTGGGAGAGACCCAGTACTTC. Protein product: CASNPGVGETQYF. This chain connects TRBV2 to TRBJ2-5, with a weak D call TRBD2 (6 bases). The CDR3 is 13 residues long. Trimming stripped 7 bases from V and 4 bases from J, with 13 bases between. The germline CDR1 and CDR2 sequences are SNHLY and FYNNEI.

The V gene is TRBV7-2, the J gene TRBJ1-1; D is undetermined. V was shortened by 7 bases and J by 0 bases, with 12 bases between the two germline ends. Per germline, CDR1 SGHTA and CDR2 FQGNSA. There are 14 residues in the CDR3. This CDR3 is CASTSSGMNTEAFF. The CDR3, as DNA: TGTGCCAGCACCTCTAGCGGCATGAACACTGAAGCTTTCTTT.

The CDR3 spells CASSQRGGLSNQPQHF. DNA for the CDR3: TGCGCCAGCAGCCAAAGGGGGGGCTTGAGCAATCAGCCCCAGCATTTT. J is TRBJ1-5 and V is TRBV4-1; possibly TRBD1 for D (6 bases). Germline-derived CDR1 and CDR2 are MGHRA and YSYEKL. This CDR3 has 16 residues. Trimming stripped 2 bases from V and 1 base from J, with 12 bases between.

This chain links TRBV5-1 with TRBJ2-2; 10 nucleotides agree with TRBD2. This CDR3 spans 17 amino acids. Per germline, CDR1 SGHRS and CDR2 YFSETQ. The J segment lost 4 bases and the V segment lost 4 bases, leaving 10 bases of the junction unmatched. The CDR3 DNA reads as TGCGCCAGCAGCCGTCGGGCTACTAGCGGGGTCACCGGGGAGCTGTTTTTT. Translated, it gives CASSRRATSGVTGELFF.

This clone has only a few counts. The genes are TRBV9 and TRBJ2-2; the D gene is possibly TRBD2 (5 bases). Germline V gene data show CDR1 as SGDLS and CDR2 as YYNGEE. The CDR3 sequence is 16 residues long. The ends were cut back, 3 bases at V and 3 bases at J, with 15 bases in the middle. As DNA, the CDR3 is TGTGCCAGCAGCGGAATATGGACTGGGGACACCGGGGAGCTGTTTTTT. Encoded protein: CASSGIWTGDTGELFF.

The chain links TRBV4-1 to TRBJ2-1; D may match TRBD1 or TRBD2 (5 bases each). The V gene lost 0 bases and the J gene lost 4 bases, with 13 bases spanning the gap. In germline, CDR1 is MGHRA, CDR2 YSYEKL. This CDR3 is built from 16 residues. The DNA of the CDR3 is TGCGCCAGCAGCCAAGATAGGGGTCCGGGGTACAATGAGCAGTTCTTC. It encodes CASSQDRGPGYNEQFF.

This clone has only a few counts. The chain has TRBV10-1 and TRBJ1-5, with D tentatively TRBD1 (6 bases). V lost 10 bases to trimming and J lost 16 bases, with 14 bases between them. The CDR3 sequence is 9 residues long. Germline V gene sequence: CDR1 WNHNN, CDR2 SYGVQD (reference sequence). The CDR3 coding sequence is TGCGCCACTAGGACAGTGCGCCATTTT. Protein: CATRTVRHF.

The CDR3 loop reads CAISHVPMWTEAYEQYF. The DNA for the CDR3 is TGTGCCATCAGTCATGTCCCTATGTGGACGGAGGCCTACGAGCAGTACTTC. The rearrangement joins TRBV10-3 to TRBJ2-7; possible D gene TRBD2, 5 bases. The CDR3 is 17 amino acids. The germline V gene encodes CDR1 ENHRY and CDR2 SYGVKD. V was clipped by 5 bases and J by 2 bases, with 22 bases between them.

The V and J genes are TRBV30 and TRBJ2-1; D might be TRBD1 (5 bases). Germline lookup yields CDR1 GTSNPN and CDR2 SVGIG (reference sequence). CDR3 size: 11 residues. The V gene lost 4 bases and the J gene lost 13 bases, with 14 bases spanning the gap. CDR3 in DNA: TGTGCCTGGAAAGGGGATGCCTATCAGTTCTTC. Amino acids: CAWKGDAYQFF.